This T cell receptor beta chain was profiled in a study of blood T cell repertoires in COVID-19. Looking at the study overall: Specimens from acute and convalescent COVID-19 originated in the United States, Italy and Spain. The cDNA or gDNA used as material had been derived from T cells, B-cell-depleted T cells, or PBMCs.

V gave up 0 bases and J gave up 8 bases, with 13 bases separating them. Germline assignment: CDR1 MNHEY and CDR2 SVGAGI. The CDR3 loop spans 14 amino acids. Only in-frame clones appear in the TCRdb table, and some are missing; sequencing was by immunoSEQ multiplex PCR. The sample includes about 220,000 clones, over 75% of them seen just once. V usage is TRBV6-5 and J usage is TRBJ1-2; TRBD1 is a possible D gene (5 bases). This receptor was taken from a human donor in a cohort sampled during active COVID-19. The sample taken for sequencing was peripheral blood. CDR3 in DNA: TGTGCCAGCAGTTACTCGAAGGTGGGGCCAGGCTACACCTTC. Amino acids: CASSYSKVGPGYTF.